The 21 T cell receptor beta chains presented below share a single source sample, sequenced in a study of blood T cell repertoires in COVID-19. Repertoires were generated with immunoSEQ multiplex PCR, while TCRdb's copy carries only in-frame clones and drops some. The sample lists about 280,000 clones, less than 90% seen once, with around 13% in the top ten. Sequencing was carried out using peripheral blood. The receptors originated from an older woman with COVID-19, enrolled during active disease.

The J gene is TRBJ2-5, the V gene TRBV9; 13 nucleotides line up with TRBD2. Looked up from germline, CDR1 is SGDLS and CDR2 is YYNGEE. The V and J ends lost 4 bases and 2 bases, in that order; junction bases with no gene match: 8. The CDR3 loop spans 17 amino acids. The CDR3 protein is CASSSGLAGAGQETQYF. CDR3 in DNA: TGTGCCAGCAGCTCAGGACTAGCGGGGGCTGGACAAGAGACCCAGTACTTC.

The V and J genes are TRBV5-4 and TRBJ2-3; D not resolved. Germline CDR1 and CDR2: SGHNT and YYREEE (reference sequence). CDR3 size: 12 residues. The V end was cut by 0 bases, the J end by 6 bases, with 5 bases between. CDR3 loop: CASSLAQDTQYF. In DNA form, the CDR3 reads TGTGCCAGCAGCTTGGCGCAGGATACGCAGTATTTT.

This clone was seen a few times. CDR3: CASSPGGASRNEQFF. The CDR3 region has the DNA TGCGCCAGCAGCCCCGGGGGGGCTAGTCGAAATGAGCAGTTCTTC. The chain recombines TRBV4-1 with TRBJ2-1, with 8 bases matching TRBD2. The CDR3 is 15 residues long. V lost 4 bases to trimming and J lost 7 bases; unmatched junction nucleotides: 9. CDR1 MGHRA and CDR2 YSYEKL come from the germline V gene.

The V and J genes are TRBV11-2 and TRBJ2-5, with D unresolved. V was cut by 3 bases and J by 2 bases, with 10 bases left in between. The CDR3 contains 14 residues. CDR1 SGHAT and CDR2 FQNNGV come from the germline V gene. In DNA form, the CDR3 reads TGTGCCAGCAGCTTGGGCAGGCTTCAAGAGACCCAGTACTTC. Translating gives CASSLGRLQETQYF.

The chain links TRBV6-1 to TRBJ2-5, with 9 bases that match TRBD1. This CDR3 comprises 14 residues. With 3 bases clipped from V and 5 bases from J, the junction kept 4 bases outside the gene matches. In germline, CDR1 is MNHNS, CDR2 SASEGT. In nucleotides, the CDR3 is TGTGCCAGCAGTGACGGAGGGACAGGGGAGACCCAGTACTTC. This codes for CASSDGGTGETQYF.

The chain uses TRBV28 and TRBJ1-1, with D maybe TRBD1 (5 bases). With 4 bases removed from V and 0 bases from J, the gap between germline ends came to 12 bases. The length of the CDR3 is 15 residues. CDR1 and CDR2 from the germline V gene are MDHEN and SYDVKM. The DNA of the CDR3 is TGTGCCAGCAGTTCCGCGGGGGAAATGAACACTGAAGCTTTCTTT. Protein sequence: CASSSAGEMNTEAFF.

The chain carries TRBV3-1 (or the pseudogene TRBV3-2) and TRBJ2-7; 12 bases match TRBD1. The CDR3 loop spans 14 amino acids. Losses at the gene ends were 6 bases for V and 6 bases for J; bases not matched to a gene: 6. Germline CDR1 reads LGHDT; CDR2 reads YNNKEL (reference sequence). The DNA of the CDR3 is TGTGCCAGCAGGAAATGGGACAGGGGGCCCGAGCAGTACTTC. Residues: CASRKWDRGPEQYF.

V gene TRBV9 combines with J gene TRBJ1-6; D is ambiguous. Trimming removed 0 bases at V and 6 bases at J, with 4 bases between. The CDR3 length is 13 residues. Germline V gene sequence: CDR1 SGDLS, CDR2 YYNGEE. CDR3 in amino acids: CASSVGSNSPLHF. CDR3 nucleotides: TGTGCCAGCAGCGTAGGCAGTAATTCACCCCTCCACTTT.

The chain has TRBV27 and TRBJ2-5; D not certain. Trimming shortened V by 6 bases and J by 7 bases, and 24 bases separated the two germline ends. The CDR3 runs 16 residues. CDR1 and CDR2 (germline): MNHEY, SMNVEV (reference sequence). CDR3 sequence reads: CASSFIPVSNPGTQYF. Here the CDR3 DNA reads TGTGCCAGCAGCTTTATTCCCGTTTCGAACCCCGGGACCCAGTACTTC.

V and J are TRBV3-1 (or the pseudogene TRBV3-2) and TRBJ1-6; D may be TRBD1 (5 bases). CDR1 and CDR2 from the germline V gene are LGHDT and YNNKEL (reference sequence). CDR3 length equals 14 residues. The ends were cut back, 4 bases at V and 7 bases at J, with 11 bases in the middle. DNA of the CDR3: TGTGCCAGCAGCCCGGGGGGGTTAAATTCACCCCTCCACTTT. Its protein is CASSPGGLNSPLHF.

The genes are TRBV5-4 and TRBJ2-1, with 9 bases that match TRBD1. V was pared by 10 bases and J by 7 bases, with 9 bases of the junction left unmatched. CDR1 is SGHNT and CDR2 is YYREEE in the germline V gene (reference sequence). CDR3 length: 13 residues. The CDR3 spells CAARDRALNEQFF. CDR3 coding DNA: TGTGCCGCCCGGGACAGGGCGTTGAATGAGCAGTTCTTC.

This chain links TRBV4-3 with TRBJ1-4; D is perhaps TRBD1 (5 bases). V was shortened by 1 base and J by 15 bases, with 15 bases between the two germline ends. CDR3 length: 13 residues. Germline V gene sequence: CDR1 LGHNA, CDR2 YSLEER. The CDR3 coding sequence is TGCGCCAGCAGCCAAGGTCATGGGGCAGGATTGTTTTTT. It specifies CASSQGHGAGLFF.

This rearrangement joins TRBV2 to TRBJ1-2, with 7 bases lining up with TRBD1. The CDR3 consists of 13 residues. V lost 10 bases and J lost 4; bases outside the gene matches: 9. Looked up from germline, CDR1 is SNHLY and CDR2 is FYNNEI. This CDR3 is CATWGQLVYGYTF. The CDR3 nucleotides read TGTGCCACCTGGGGACAGCTAGTCTATGGCTACACCTTC.

This chain's CDR3 is CASSVTPSDRAANYGYTF. DNA of the CDR3: TGTGCCAGCAGCGTAACACCCTCGGACAGGGCCGCTAACTATGGCTACACCTTC. The chain uses TRBV9 and TRBJ1-2; 8 nucleotides agree with TRBD1. This CDR3 is built from 18 residues. CDR1 and CDR2 (germline): SGDLS, YYNGEE. V gave up 1 base and J gave up 0 bases; unmatched junction bases: 11.

The genes are TRBV6-1 and TRBJ1-2; D not resolved. Trimming took off 3 bases at V and 5 bases at J, with 10 bases between the two ends. CDR3 length: 13 residues. The germline CDR1 and CDR2 sequences are MNHNS and SASEGT. The CDR3 is CASSERPPYGYTF. CDR3 in DNA: TGTGCCAGCAGTGAGCGGCCACCTTATGGCTACACCTTC.

The chain employs TRBV27 and TRBJ2-2; 7 nucleotides agree with TRBD1. The germline gives CDR1 MNHEY, CDR2 SMNVEV (reference sequence). There are 18 residues in the CDR3. V trimming: 2 bases; J trimming: 7 bases; junction bases outside the gene matches: 16. CDR3 DNA: TGTGCCAGCAGTTTAATCGTCCGAGGGGGCAGAAAGGACGGGGAGCTGTTTTTT. It encodes CASSLIVRGGRKDGELFF.

The chain has TRBV7-9 and TRBJ1-1; D gene ambiguous. V dropped 7 bases and J dropped 0 bases, with 12 bases sitting between them. CDR1 is SEHNR and CDR2 is FQNEAQ in the germline V gene (reference sequence). The length of the CDR3 is 14 residues. The CDR3 here is CASIRSSLNTEAFF. Written as DNA, the CDR3 is TGTGCCAGCATCCGCAGTTCCCTGAACACTGAAGCTTTCTTT. Full variable domain (missing parts from reference TRBV7-9 and TRBJ1-1): DTGVSQNPRHKITKRGQNVTFRCDPISEHNRLYWYRQTLGQGPEFLTYFQNEAQLEKSRLLSDRFSAERPKGSFSTLEIQRTEQGDSAMYLCASIRSSLNTEAFFGQGTRLTVV.

The chain is built from TRBV19 and TRBJ1-5; TRBD1 is a possible D gene (5 bases). CDR1 is LNHDA, CDR2 SQIVND, per germline (reference sequence). The CDR3 has 15 amino acids. Trimming removed 6 bases at V and 0 bases at J, with 12 bases between. The chain's CDR3 is CASSPTVYSNQPQHF. CDR3 DNA: TGTGCCAGTAGCCCGACAGTTTATAGCAATCAGCCCCAGCATTTT.

The chain employs TRBV6-6 and TRBJ2-7, with TRBD1 identical over 8 bases. Unmatched junction bases numbered 3, after V lost 6 bases and J lost 2 bases. The germline CDR1 and CDR2 sequences are MNHNY and SVGAGI (reference sequence). The CDR3 runs to 13 residues. The CDR3 region has the DNA TGTGCCAGCAGCTGGGACAGGACCTACGAGCAGTACTTC. It yields the protein CASSWDRTYEQYF.

The J gene is TRBJ2-7, the V gene TRBV4-1; no definite D call. The CDR3 loop spans 15 amino acids. The ends were cut back, 0 bases at V and 4 bases at J, with 13 bases in the middle. Germline lookup yields CDR1 MGHRA and CDR2 YSYEKL. As DNA, the CDR3 is TGCGCCAGCAGCCAAGATGCCTGGGCATCTTACGAGCAGTACTTC. This sequence encodes CASSQDAWASYEQYF.

This clone was seen a single time. The chain employs TRBV6-5 and TRBJ2-7, with TRBD2 matching over 7 bases. J gave up 5 bases and V 1 base, and 5 bases lay outside the gene matches. The CDR3 has 14 residues. CDR1 is MNHEY and CDR2 is SVGAGI in the germline V gene. The CDR3 loop is CASSYWSGRDEQYF. In DNA, the CDR3 is TGTGCCAGCAGTTACTGGTCAGGGAGGGACGAGCAGTACTTC.